This T cell receptor (beta chain) was sequenced during a study of control samples from healthy donors and cancer patients. The germline V gene has CDR1 SGHRS and CDR2 YFSETQ. The V and J ends lost 4 bases and 0 bases respectively, with 10 bases between them. This CDR3 region has 14 residues. Measured with immunoSEQ multiplex PCR; TCRdb has only the in-frame clones, and not every one. The sample consists of about 190,000 clones, 90% to 95% of them appearing once. The sequence was collected from a man aged 30-40 years in good health. Sequenced material: blood. V is TRBV5-1 and J is TRBJ1-1; D not resolved. The CDR3 spells CASSQNIMNTEAFF. DNA of the CDR3: TGCGCCAGCAGCCAGAACATAATGAACACTGAAGCTTTCTTT.